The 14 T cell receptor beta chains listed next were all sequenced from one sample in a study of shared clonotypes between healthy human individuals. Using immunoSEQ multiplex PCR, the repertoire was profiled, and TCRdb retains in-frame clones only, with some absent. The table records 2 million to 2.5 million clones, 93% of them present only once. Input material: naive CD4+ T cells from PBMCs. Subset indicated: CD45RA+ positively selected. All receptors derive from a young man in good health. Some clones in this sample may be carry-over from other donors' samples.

CDR3 DNA sequence: TGTGCCTGCCTCCTGCCCGGGGAGCTGTTTTTT. Amino acids: CACLLPGELFF. J is TRBJ2-2 and V is TRBV30; D ambiguous. The V gene's germline CDR1 is GTSNPN and CDR2 SVGIG (reference sequence). V was pared by 6 bases and J by 6 bases, with 8 bases between. The CDR3 length is 11 residues.

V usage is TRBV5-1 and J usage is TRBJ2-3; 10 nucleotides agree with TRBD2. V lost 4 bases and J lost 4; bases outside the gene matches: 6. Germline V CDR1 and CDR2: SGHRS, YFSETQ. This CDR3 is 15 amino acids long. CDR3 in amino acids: CASSTLAGVADTQYF. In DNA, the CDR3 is TGCGCCAGCAGCACCCTAGCGGGAGTGGCAGATACGCAGTATTTT.

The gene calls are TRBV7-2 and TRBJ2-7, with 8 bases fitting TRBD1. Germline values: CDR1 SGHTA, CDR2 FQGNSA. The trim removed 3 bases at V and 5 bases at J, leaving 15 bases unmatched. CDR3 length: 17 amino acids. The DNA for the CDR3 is TGTGCCAGCAGCTTTGGACTGGGAGGACAGGGCAGGAACGAGCAGTACTTC. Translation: CASSFGLGGQGRNEQYF.

This CDR3 reads CAISSQGYEQYF. CDR3 sequence (DNA): TGTGCCATCAGTTCCCAGGGCTACGAGCAGTACTTC. The chain carries TRBV10-3 and TRBJ2-7; a possible D gene is TRBD1 (5 bases). The CDR3 sequence is 12 residues long. V gave up 5 bases and J gave up 3 bases, with 8 bases separating them. The germline gives CDR1 ENHRY, CDR2 SYGVKD.

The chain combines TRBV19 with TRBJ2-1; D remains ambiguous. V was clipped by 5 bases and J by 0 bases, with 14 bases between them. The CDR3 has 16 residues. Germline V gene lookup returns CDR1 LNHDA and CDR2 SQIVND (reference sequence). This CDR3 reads CASSADPWASYNEQFF. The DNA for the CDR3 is TGTGCCAGTAGTGCGGACCCCTGGGCCTCCTACAATGAGCAGTTCTTC.

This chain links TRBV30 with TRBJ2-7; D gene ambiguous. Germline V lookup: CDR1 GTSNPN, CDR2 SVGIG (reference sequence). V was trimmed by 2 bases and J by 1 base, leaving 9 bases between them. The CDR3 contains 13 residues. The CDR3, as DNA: TGTGCCTGGAGTAAACACCGATCCTACGAGCAGTACTTC. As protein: CAWSKHRSYEQYF.

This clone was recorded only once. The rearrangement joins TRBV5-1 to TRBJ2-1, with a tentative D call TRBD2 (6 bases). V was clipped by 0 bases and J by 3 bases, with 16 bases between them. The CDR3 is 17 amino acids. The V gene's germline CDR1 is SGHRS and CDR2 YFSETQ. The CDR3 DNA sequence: TGCGCCAGCAGCTTGGGGTTTCCCGGGACTGTCTACAATGAGCAGTTCTTC. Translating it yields CASSLGFPGTVYNEQFF.

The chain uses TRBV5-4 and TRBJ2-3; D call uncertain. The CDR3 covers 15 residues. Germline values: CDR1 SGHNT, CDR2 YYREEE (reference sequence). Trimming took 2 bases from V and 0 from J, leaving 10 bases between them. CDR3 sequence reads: CASSLKTTSTDTQYF. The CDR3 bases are TGTGCCAGCAGCTTAAAGACGACGAGCACAGATACGCAGTATTTT.

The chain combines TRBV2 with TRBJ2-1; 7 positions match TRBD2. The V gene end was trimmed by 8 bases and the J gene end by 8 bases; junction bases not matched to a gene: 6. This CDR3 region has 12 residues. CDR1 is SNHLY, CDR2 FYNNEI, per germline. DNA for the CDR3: TGTGCCAGCCAGGCGGGAGCGGATGAGCAGTTCTTC. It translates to CASQAGADEQFF.

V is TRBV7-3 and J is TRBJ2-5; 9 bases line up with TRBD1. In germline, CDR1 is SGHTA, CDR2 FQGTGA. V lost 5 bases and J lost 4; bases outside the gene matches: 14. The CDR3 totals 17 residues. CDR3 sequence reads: CASSLEHGTGWRETQYF. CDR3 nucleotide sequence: TGTGCCAGCAGCCTTGAGCACGGGACAGGGTGGAGAGAGACCCAGTACTTC.

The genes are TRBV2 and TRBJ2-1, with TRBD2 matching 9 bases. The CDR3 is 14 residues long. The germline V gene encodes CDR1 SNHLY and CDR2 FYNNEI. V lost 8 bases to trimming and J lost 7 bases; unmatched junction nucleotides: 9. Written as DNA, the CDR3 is TGTGCCAGCGGGGTAGCGGGAGTCTTGAATGAGCAGTTCTTC. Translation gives CASGVAGVLNEQFF.

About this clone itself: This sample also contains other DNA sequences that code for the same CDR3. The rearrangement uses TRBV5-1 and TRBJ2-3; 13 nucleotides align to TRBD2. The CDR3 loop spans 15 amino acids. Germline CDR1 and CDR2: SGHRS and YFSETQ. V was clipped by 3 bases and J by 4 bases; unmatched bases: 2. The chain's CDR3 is CASSSGLAGADTQYF. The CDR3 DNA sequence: TGCGCCAGCAGCTCTGGACTAGCGGGAGCAGATACGCAGTATTTT.

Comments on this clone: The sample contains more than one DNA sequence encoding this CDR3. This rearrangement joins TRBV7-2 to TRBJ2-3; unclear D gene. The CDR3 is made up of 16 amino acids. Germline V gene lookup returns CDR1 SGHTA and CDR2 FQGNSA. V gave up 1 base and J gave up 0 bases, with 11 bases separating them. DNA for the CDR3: TGTGCCAGCAGCTTAGTGGGTGGACCAAGCACAGATACGCAGTATTTT. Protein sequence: CASSLVGGPSTDTQYF. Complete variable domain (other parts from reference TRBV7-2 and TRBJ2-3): GAGVSQSPSNKVTEKGKDVELRCDPISGHTALYWYRQSLGQGLEFLIYFQGNSAPDKSGLPSDRFSAERTGGSVSTLTIQRTQQEDSAVYLCASSLVGGPSTDTQYFGPGTRLTVL.

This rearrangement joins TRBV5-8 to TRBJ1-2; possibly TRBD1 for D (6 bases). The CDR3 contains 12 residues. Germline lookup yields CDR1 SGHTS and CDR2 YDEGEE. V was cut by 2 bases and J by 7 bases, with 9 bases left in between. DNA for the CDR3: TGTGCCAGCAGCTTACAGGGATTTGGCTACACCTTC. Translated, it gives CASSLQGFGYTF.